The 17 T cell receptor beta chains given below trace back to one sample, sequenced in a study of cytomegalovirus exposure and HLA in healthy donors. The repertoire was sequenced with immunoSEQ multiplex PCR; TCRdb's copy has only in-frame clones and lacks some. The sample contains around 150,000 clones, 65% to 90% of which appear only once. The sequenced material came from PBMCs. These receptors all come from a woman aged 18-30 years in good health and CMV-seronegative.

The chain joins TRBV5-3 to TRBJ1-4, with D possibly matching TRBD1 (5 bases). TRBV5-3 is an ORF; its function is uncertain. The V end was cut by 4 bases, the J end by 8 bases, with 15 bases between. This CDR3 has 14 residues. The CDR3 sequence is CARSPRASGEKLFF. In DNA, the CDR3 is TGTGCCAGAAGCCCCAGGGCTTCAGGCGAAAAACTGTTTTTT.

The chain couples TRBV12-5 to TRBJ1-1, with D possibly TRBD1 on 6 matching bases. This CDR3 comprises 14 residues. The V end was cut by 7 bases, the J end by 0 bases, with 12 bases between. Germline CDR1 and CDR2: LGHNT and FRNRAP. Here the CDR3 reads CASATTGMNTEAFF. In DNA, the CDR3 is TGTGCTAGTGCTACGACAGGAATGAACACTGAAGCTTTCTTT.

The chain recombines TRBV5-6 with TRBJ1-3; 7 bases match TRBD1. The CDR3 length is 13 residues. J gave up 7 bases and V 1 base, and 2 bases lay outside the gene matches. Germline CDR1 is SGHDT and CDR2 is YYEEEE. CDR3 residues: CASSLRGRNTIYF. In DNA, the CDR3 is TGTGCCAGCAGCTTGAGGGGGCGCAACACCATATATTTT.

The chain joins TRBV5-4 to TRBJ1-4; 9 nucleotides match TRBD1. With 2 bases clipped from V and 8 bases from J, the junction kept 10 bases outside the gene matches. Germline CDR1 SGHNT, CDR2 YYREEE (reference sequence). CDR3 length: 16 amino acids. Here the CDR3 DNA reads TGTGCCAGCAGCTTTACAGGGGGCGGAACTGGGGAAAAACTGTTTTTT. Protein sequence: CASSFTGGGTGEKLFF.

This chain uses TRBV9 with TRBJ2-2; no firm D call. CDR3 size: 14 residues. Germline V CDR1 and CDR2: SGDLS, YYNGEE. Trimming took 0 bases from V and 6 from J, leaving 9 bases between them. The CDR3: CASSVDGEAGELFF. The DNA for the CDR3 is TGTGCCAGCAGCGTAGACGGAGAAGCCGGGGAGCTGTTTTTT.

The gene calls are TRBV6-6 and TRBJ1-2; weak D call: TRBD1 (6 bases). V was trimmed by 5 bases and J by 2 bases, leaving 9 bases between them. Germline values: CDR1 MNHNY, CDR2 SVGAGI (reference sequence). The CDR3 is made up of 13 amino acids. CDR3 sequence (DNA): TGTGCCAGCAGTCGGGACACAAACTATGGCTACACCTTC. Translated: CASSRDTNYGYTF.

As to this clone: Other nucleotide sequences in the sample specify the same CDR3. The rearrangement links TRBV4-1 to TRBJ2-7, with TRBD1 as a possible D gene (6 bases). The length of the CDR3 is 13 residues. The V gene's germline CDR1 is MGHRA and CDR2 YSYEKL. The V end lost 4 bases, the J end lost 4 bases, and 11 bases lay between the germline ends. The CDR3 region is CASSPGQLYEQYF. In nucleotides, the CDR3 is TGCGCCAGCAGCCCAGGACAGCTTTACGAGCAGTACTTC.

The chain links TRBV19 to TRBJ2-7; tentatively, D is TRBD2 (6 bases). CDR1 LNHDA and CDR2 SQIVND come from the germline V gene (reference sequence). There are 14 residues in the CDR3. CDR3 residues: CATTNSGNSYEQYF. The DNA for the CDR3 is TGTGCTACGACTAATAGCGGTAACTCCTACGAGCAGTACTTC.

V is TRBV5-6 and J is TRBJ1-1, with 7 bases fitting TRBD1. CDR3 size: 16 residues. The ends lost 0 bases at V and 0 bases at J; junction bases unmatched: 5. Germline CDR1 reads SGHDT; CDR2 reads YYEEEE. The CDR3 DNA follows: TGTGCCAGCAGCTTGGGGACAGGATTTATGAACACTGAAGCTTTCTTT. This translates into CASSLGTGFMNTEAFF.

The rearrangement uses TRBV18 and TRBJ2-7, with D perhaps TRBD1 (6 bases). With 2 bases removed from V and 4 bases from J, the gap between germline ends came to 9 bases. The CDR3 length is 13 residues. The germline V gene has CDR1 KGHSH and CDR2 LQKENI. CDR3 sequence reads: CASSPRGGYEQYF. CDR3 in DNA: TGTGCCAGCTCACCAAGAGGGGGTTACGAGCAGTACTTC.

The chain is built from TRBV29-1 and TRBJ2-4; 8 nucleotides match TRBD1. Unmatched junction bases numbered 6, after V lost 4 bases and J lost 4 bases. Per the germline V gene, CDR1 is SQVTM and CDR2 is ANQGSEA. This CDR3 contains 14 residues. CDR3 in amino acids: CSVATRGLKNIQYF. DNA of the CDR3: TGCAGCGTTGCGACCAGGGGGCTAAAAAACATTCAGTACTTC. The variable domain in full, with the rest retrieved from reference TRBV29-1 and TRBJ2-4, is SAVISQKPSRDICQRGTSLTIQCQVDSQVTMMFWYRQQPGQSLTLIATANQGSEATYESGFVIDKFPISRPNLTFSTLTVSNMSPEDSSIYLCSVATRGLKNIQYFGAGTRLSVL.

This rearrangement joins TRBV5-6 to TRBJ2-1; D ambiguous. The germline gives CDR1 SGHDT, CDR2 YYEEEE. The germline V and J ends were trimmed by 4 bases and 9 bases, with 17 bases remaining between them. The CDR3 loop spans 14 amino acids. The CDR3 DNA reads TGTGCCAGCAGCCCCGCCCAGCCGGGTGGTGAGCAGTTCTTC. Amino acid sequence: CASSPAQPGGEQFF.

V gene TRBV9 combines with J gene TRBJ2-1, with a tentative D call TRBD2 (6 bases). Germline assignment: CDR1 SGDLS and CDR2 YYNGEE. V gave up 3 bases and J gave up 7 bases, with 20 bases separating them. The CDR3 is made up of 16 amino acids. This CDR3 reads CASSASLRRDKNEQFF. Written as DNA, the CDR3 is TGTGCCAGCAGCGCTTCTTTACGGAGGGATAAGAATGAGCAGTTCTTC.

V gene TRBV11-2 combines with J gene TRBJ1-5; 8 bases are shared with TRBD1. The trim removed 4 bases at V and 3 bases at J, leaving 8 bases unmatched. The CDR3 totals 16 residues. In germline, CDR1 is SGHAT, CDR2 FQNNGV. This CDR3 is CASSSNRGNDNQPQHF. CDR3 DNA sequence: TGTGCCAGCAGCTCTAACAGGGGGAATGACAATCAGCCCCAGCATTTT.

The chain links TRBV18 to TRBJ2-3; D is uncertain. With 0 bases removed from V and 3 bases from J, the gap between germline ends came to 10 bases. The CDR3 length is 15 residues. Germline V gene data show CDR1 as KGHSH and CDR2 as LQKENI. DNA of the CDR3: TGTGCCAGCTCACCACCGGAACTAAGGACAGATACGCAGTATTTT. Translated: CASSPPELRTDTQYF.

The V call is TRBV21-1, the J call TRBJ2-1; TRBD1 was called by the table and not checked on the DNA. TRBV21-1 corresponds to a pseudogene. This CDR3 comprises 14 residues. CDR3 loop: CASNHGTGVQEQFF. CDR3 sequence (DNA): TGTGCCAGCAACCACGGGACAGGGGTACAGGAGCAGTTCTTC.

Comments on this clone: In the same sample, other DNA sequences code for this CDR3. The V and J genes are TRBV18 and TRBJ2-3; 11 bases are shared with TRBD1. The CDR3 has 15 residues. The junction had 1 base not matched to a gene; V was cut back by 2 bases and J by 3 bases. From germline, CDR1 is KGHSH and CDR2 LQKENI. CDR3 protein: CASSPRDRGTDTQYF. CDR3 in DNA: TGTGCCAGCTCACCAAGGGACAGGGGGACAGATACGCAGTATTTT.